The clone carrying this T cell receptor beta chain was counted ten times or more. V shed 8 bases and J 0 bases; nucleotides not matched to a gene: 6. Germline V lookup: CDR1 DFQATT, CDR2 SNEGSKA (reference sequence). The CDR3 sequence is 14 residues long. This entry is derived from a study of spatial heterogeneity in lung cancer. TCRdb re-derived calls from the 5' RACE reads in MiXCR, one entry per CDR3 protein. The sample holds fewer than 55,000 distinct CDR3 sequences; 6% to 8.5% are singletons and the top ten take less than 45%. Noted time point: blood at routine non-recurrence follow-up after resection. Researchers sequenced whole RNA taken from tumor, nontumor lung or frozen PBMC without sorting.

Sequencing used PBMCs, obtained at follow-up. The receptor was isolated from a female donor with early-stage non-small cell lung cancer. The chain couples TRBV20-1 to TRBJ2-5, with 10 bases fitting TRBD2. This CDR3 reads CSSYSGGHQETQYF. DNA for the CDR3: TGCAGTTCCTATAGCGGGGGGCACCAAGAGACCCAGTACTTC.